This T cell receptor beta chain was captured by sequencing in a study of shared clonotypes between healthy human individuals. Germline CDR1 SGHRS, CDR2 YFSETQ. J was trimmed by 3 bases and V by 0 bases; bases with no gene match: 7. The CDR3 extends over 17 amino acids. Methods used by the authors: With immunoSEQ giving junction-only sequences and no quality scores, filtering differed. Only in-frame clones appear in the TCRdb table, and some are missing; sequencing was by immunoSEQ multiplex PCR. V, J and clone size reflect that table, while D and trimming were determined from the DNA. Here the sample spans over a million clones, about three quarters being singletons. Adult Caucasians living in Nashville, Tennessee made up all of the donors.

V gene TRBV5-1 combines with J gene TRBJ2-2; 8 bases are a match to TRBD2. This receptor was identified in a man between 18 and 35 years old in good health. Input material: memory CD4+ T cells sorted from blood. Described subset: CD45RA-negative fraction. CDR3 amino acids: CASSLDGGGTYTGELFF. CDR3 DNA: TGCGCCAGCAGCTTGGACGGCGGGGGGACCTACACCGGGGAGCTGTTTTTT.